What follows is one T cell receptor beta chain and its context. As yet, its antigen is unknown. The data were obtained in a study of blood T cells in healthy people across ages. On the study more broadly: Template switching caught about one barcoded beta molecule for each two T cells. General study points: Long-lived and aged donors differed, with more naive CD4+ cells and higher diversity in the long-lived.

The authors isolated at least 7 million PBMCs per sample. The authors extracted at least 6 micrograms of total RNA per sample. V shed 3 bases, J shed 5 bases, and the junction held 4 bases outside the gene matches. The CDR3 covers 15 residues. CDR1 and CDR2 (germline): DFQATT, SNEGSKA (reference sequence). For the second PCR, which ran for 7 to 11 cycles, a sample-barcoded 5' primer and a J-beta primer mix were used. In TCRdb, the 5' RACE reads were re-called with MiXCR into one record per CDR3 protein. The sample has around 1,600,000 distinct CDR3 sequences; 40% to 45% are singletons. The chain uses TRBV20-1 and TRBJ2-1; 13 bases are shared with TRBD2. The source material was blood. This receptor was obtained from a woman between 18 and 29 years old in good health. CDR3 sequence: CSARPLAGGHNEQFF. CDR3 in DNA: TGCAGTGCTAGGCCACTAGCGGGGGGGCACAATGAGCAGTTCTTC.